A selection of T cell receptor beta chains follows, all from one sample in a study of metastatic and nonmetastatic thyroid tumors. TCRdb re-called the PCR reads with MiXCR. The sample lists tens of thousands of clones, around a quarter occurring once. The sample consisted of blood. The receptor set was obtained from a female donor with papillary thyroid cancer or a benign thyroid nodule (not recorded which). Some clones in this sample may be carry-over from other donors' samples. Both conserved end residues are part of each CDR3. D genes are given only for firm matches. A row's size may be missing; if present it is once, few, many or a size class.

TRBJ2-5	many	NA	TRBV29-1	CSVGDGETQYF	TGCAGCGTGGGGGACGGAGAGACCCAGTACTTC
TRBJ1-5	many	NA	TRBV7-9	CASSNGVQPQHF	TGTGCCAGCAGCAACGGGGTTCAGCCCCAGCATTTT
TRBJ2-1	NA	NA	TRBV5-1	CASSLTVDGDEQFF	TGCGCCAGCAGCCTAACAGTGGACGGTGATGAGCAGTTCTTC
TRBJ2-2	many	NA	TRBV19	CASSTRFNHPGELFF	TGTGCCAGTAGTACCAGGTTTAATCACCCCGGGGAGCTGTTTTTT
TRBJ2-7	NA	NA	TRBV20-1	CSARAPTGTYEQYF	TGCAGTGCTAGAGCCCCAACGGGGACTTACGAGCAGTACTTC
TRBJ2-6	many	NA	TRBV4-1	CASSQVPGANVLTF	TGCGCCAGCAGCCAAGTGCCTGGGGCCAACGTCCTGACTTTC
TRBJ2-7	medium-sized	TRBD2	TRBV6-1	CASNGLAGDSSYEQYF	TGTGCCAGCAACGGACTAGCGGGAGACTCCTCCTACGAGCAGTACTTC
TRBJ1-1	few	NA	TRBV28	CASRRGGSWNTEAFF	TGTGCCAGCAGGCGTGGTGGGTCGTGGAACACTGAAGCTTTCTTT
TRBJ1-5	NA	TRBD1	TRBV20-1	CSAPGQISNQPQHF	TGCAGTGCGCCGGGACAGATTAGCAATCAGCCCCAGCATTTT
TRBJ2-1	NA	NA	TRBV10-3	CATSPGTAIREKFF	TGTGCCACATCCCCGGGTACGGCGATTAGGGAGAAGTTCTTC
TRBJ1-6	NA	NA	TRBV6-1	CARSRHGGNSPLHF	TGTGCCAGAAGTCGACATGGAGGTAATTCACCACTCCACTTT
TRBJ2-7	NA	TRBD1	TRBV28	CASSFGQGRGEPDF	TGTGCCAGCAGTTTCGGACAGGGGAGGGGCGAGCCGGACTTC
TRBJ1-3	NA	NA	TRBV30	CAWSVSGNTIYF	TGTGCCTGGAGTGTCTCTGGAAACACCATATATTTT
TRBJ1-2	NA	NA	TRBV19	CASGRRLTPDRGGKYGYTF	TGTGCCAGTGGACGCCGTTTAACTCCTGACAGAGGAGGGAAATATGGCTACACCTTC
TRBJ1-5	many	NA	TRBV6-1	CASSARANQPQHF	TGTGCCAGCAGCGCCAGGGCGAATCAGCCCCAGCATTTT
TRBJ1-2	NA	NA	TRBV20-1	CSAPPWDTIPYGYTF	TGCAGTGCTCCTCCCTGGGACACTATTCCTTATGGCTACACCTTC
TRBJ2-1	many	TRBD1	TRBV10-2	CASSIDRVYNEQFF	TGCGCCAGCAGTATCGACAGGGTCTACAATGAGCAGTTCTTC